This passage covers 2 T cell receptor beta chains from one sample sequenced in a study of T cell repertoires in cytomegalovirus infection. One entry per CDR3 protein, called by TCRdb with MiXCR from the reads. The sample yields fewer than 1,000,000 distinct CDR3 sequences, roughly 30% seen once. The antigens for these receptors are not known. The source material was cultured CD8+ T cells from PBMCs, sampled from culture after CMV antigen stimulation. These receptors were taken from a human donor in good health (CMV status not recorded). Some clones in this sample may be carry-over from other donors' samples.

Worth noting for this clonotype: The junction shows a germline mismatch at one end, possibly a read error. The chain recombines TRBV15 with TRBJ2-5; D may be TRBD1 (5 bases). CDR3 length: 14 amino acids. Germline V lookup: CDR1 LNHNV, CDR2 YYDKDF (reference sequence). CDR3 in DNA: TGTCCCACCAGCAGAGATCATCAGGGAGAGACCCAGTACTTC. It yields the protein CPTSRDHQGETQYF.

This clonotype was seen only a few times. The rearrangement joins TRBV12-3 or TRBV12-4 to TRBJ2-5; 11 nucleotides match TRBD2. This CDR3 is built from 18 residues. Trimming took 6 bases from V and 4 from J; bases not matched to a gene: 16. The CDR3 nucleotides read TGTGCCAGCAGGCCGACTAGCGGGGAAAGGATTCGGAGAGAGACCCAGTACTTC. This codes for CASRPTSGERIRRETQYF.